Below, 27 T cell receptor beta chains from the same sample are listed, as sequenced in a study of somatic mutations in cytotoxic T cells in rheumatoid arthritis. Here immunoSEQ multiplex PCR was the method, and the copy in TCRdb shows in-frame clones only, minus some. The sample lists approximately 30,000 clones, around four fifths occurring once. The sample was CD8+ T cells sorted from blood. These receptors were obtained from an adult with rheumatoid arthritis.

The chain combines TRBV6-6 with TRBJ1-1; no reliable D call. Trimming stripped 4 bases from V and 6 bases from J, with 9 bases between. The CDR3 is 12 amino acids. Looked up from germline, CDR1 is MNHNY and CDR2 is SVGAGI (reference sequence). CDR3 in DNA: TGTGCCAGCAGTTTACTTGTCTCTGAAGCTTTCTTT. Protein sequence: CASSLLVSEAFF.

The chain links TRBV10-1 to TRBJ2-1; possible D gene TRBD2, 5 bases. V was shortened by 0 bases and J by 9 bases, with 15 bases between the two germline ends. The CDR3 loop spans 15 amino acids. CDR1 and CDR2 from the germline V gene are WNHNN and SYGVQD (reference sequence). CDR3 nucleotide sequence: TGCGCCAGCAGTGAGTCGACGGGAAGCTACGGTGAGCAGTTCTTC. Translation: CASSESTGSYGEQFF.

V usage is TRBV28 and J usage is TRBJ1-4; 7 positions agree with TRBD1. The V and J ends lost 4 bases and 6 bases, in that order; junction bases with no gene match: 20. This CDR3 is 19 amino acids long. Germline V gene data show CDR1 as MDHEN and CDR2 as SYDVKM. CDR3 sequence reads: CASSSPPGRWTGRDEKLFF. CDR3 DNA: TGTGCCAGCAGTTCGCCCCCTGGGAGATGGACAGGTCGGGATGAAAAACTGTTTTTT. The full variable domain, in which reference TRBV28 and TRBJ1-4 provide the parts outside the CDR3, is DVKVTQSSRYLVKRTGEKVFLECVQDMDHENMFWYRQDPGLGLRLIYFSYDVKMKEKGDIPEGYSVSREKKERFSLILESASTNQTSMYLCASSSPPGRWTGRDEKLFFGSGTQLSVL.

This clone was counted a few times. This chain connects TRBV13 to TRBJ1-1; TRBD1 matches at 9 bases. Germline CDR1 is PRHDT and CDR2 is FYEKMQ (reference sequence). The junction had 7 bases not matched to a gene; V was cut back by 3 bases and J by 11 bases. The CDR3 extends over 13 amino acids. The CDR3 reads CASSFSGTGMAFF. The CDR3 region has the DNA TGTGCCAGCAGCTTTAGTGGGACAGGGATGGCTTTCTTT. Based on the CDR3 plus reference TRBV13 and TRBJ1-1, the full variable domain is AAGVIQSPRHLIKEKRETATLKCYPIPRHDTVYWYQQGPGQDPQFLISFYEKMQSDKGSIPDRFSAQQFSDYHSELNMSSLELGDSALYFCASSFSGTGMAFFGQGTRLTVV.

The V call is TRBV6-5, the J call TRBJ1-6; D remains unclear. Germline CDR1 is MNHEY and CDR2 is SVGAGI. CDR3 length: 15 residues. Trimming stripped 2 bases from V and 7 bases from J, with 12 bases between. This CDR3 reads CASSYGPGGNSPLHF. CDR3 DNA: TGTGCCAGCAGTTACGGGCCAGGAGGCAATTCACCCCTCCACTTT.

CDR3 sequence: CASSSRTGDTQYF. The DNA of the CDR3 is TGCGCCAGCAGCTCTAGGACCGGGGATACGCAGTATTTT. The V call is TRBV5-1, the J call TRBJ2-3; no reliable D call. The CDR3 has 13 amino acids. The V gene lost 3 bases and the J gene lost 6 bases, with 11 bases spanning the gap. Germline V gene sequence: CDR1 SGHRS, CDR2 YFSETQ.

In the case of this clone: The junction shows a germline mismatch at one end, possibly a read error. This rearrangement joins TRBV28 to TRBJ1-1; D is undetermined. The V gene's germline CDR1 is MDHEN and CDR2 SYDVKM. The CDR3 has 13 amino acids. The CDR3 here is CVSSHRTVAEAFF. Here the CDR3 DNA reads TGTGTCAGCAGCCACCGGACCGTCGCTGAAGCTTTCTTT.

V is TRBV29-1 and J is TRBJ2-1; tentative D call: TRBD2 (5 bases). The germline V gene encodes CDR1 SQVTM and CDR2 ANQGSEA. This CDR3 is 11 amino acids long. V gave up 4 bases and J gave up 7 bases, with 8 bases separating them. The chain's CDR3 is CSVGGRNEQFF. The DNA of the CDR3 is TGCAGCGTTGGTGGGAGAAATGAGCAGTTCTTC.

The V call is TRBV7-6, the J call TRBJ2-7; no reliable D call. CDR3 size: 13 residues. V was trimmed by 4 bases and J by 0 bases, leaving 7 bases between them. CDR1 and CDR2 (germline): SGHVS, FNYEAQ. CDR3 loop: CASSSGPSYEQYF. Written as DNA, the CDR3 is TGTGCCAGCAGCTCCGGGCCCTCCTACGAGCAGTACTTC. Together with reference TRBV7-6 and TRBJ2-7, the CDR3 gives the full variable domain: GAGVSQSPRYKVTKRGQDVALRCDPISGHVSLYWYRQALGQGPEFLTYFNYEAQQDKSGLPNDRFSAERPEGSISTLTIQRTEQRDSAMYRCASSSGPSYEQYFGPGTRLTVT.

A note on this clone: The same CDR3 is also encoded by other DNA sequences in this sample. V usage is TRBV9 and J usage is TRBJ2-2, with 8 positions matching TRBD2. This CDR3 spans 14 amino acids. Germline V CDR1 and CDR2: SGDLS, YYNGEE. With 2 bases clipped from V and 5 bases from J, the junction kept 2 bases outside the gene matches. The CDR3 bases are TGTGCCAGCAGCGTTGCGGGAGGAACCGGGGAGCTGTTTTTT. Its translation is CASSVAGGTGELFF.

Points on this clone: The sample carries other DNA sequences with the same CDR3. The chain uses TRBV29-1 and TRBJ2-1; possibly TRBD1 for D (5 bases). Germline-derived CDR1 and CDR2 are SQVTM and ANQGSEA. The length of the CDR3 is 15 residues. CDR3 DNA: TGCAGTGGAGCCAAGGGGTCAATTGAATACAATGAGCAGTTCTTC. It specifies CSGAKGSIEYNEQFF.

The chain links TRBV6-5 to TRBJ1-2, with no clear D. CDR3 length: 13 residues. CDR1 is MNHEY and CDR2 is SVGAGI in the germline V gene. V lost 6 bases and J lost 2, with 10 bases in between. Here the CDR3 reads CASRPGVNYGYTF. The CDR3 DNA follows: TGTGCCAGCAGACCGGGCGTAAACTATGGCTACACCTTC.

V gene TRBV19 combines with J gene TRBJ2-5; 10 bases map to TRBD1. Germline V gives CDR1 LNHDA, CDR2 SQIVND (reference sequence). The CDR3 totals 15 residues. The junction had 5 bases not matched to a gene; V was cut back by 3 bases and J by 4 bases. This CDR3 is CASSMGDRGTETQYF. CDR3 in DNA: TGTGCCAGTAGTATGGGGGACAGGGGAACAGAGACCCAGTACTTC.

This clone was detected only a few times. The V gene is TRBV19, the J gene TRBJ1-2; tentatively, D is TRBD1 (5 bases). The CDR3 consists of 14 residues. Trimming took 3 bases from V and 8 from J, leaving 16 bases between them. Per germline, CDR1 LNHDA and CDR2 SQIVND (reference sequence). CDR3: CASSIFPGLDGYTF. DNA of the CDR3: TGTGCCAGTAGTATCTTTCCAGGGTTGGACGGCTACACCTTC.

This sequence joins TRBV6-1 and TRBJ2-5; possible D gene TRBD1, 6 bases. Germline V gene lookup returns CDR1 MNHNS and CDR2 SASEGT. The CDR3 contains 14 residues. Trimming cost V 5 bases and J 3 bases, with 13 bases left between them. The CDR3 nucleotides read TGTGCCAGCAGTCGAAGGGACACCGAAGAGACCCAGTACTTC. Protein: CASSRRDTEETQYF.

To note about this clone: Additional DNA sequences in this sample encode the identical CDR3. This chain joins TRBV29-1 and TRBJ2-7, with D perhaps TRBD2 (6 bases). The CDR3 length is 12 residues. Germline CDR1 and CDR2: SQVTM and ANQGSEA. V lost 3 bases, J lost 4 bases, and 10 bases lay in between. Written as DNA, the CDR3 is TGCAGCGTTGAGGTAGCGGATTACGAGCAGTACTTC. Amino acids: CSVEVADYEQYF.

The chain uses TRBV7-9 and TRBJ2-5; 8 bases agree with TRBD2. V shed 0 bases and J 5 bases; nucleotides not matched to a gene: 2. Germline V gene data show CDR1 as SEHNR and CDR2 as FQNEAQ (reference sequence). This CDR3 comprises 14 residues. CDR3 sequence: CASSLAGGEETQYF. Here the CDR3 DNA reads TGTGCCAGCAGCTTAGCCGGGGGGGAGGAGACCCAGTACTTC.

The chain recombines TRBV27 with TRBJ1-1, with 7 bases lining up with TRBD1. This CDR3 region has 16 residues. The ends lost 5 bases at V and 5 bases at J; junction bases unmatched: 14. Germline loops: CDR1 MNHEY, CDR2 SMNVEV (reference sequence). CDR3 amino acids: CASSPTPRQGGTEAFF. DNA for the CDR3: TGTGCCAGCAGTCCGACCCCCAGACAGGGTGGGACTGAAGCTTTCTTT.

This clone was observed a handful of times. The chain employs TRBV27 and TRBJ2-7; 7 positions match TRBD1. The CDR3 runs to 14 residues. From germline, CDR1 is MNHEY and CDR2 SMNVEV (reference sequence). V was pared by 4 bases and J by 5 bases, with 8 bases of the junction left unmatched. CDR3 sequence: CASSSPGQSHEQYF. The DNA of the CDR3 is TGTGCCAGCAGTTCACCGGGACAGTCCCACGAGCAGTACTTC.

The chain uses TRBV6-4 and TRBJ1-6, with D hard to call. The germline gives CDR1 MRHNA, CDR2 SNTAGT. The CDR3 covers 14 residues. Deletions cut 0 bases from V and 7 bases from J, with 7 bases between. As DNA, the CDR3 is TGTGCCAGCAGTGACTCATCGGAGAATTCACCCCTCCACTTT. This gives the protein CASSDSSENSPLHF.

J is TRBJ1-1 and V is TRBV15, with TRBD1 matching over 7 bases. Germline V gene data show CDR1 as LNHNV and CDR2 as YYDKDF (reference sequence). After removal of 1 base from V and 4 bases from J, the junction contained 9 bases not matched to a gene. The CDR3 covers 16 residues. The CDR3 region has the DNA TGTGCCACCAGCAGAGGCCCTACAGGGGCGGGCACTGAAGCTTTCTTT. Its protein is CATSRGPTGAGTEAFF.

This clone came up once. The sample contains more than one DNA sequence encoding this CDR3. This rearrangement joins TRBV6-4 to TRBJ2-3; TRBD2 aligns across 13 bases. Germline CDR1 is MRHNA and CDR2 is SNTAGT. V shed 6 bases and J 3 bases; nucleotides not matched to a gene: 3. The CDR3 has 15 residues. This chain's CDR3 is CASSPTSGGTDTQYF. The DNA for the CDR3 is TGTGCCAGCAGCCCGACTAGCGGGGGGACAGATACGCAGTATTTT.

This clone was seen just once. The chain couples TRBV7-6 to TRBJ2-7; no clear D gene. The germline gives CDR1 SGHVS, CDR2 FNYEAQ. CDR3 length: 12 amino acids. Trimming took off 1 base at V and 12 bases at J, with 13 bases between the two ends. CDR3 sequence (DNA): TGTGCCAGCAGCTTAGATCGAAAAAGGCGGTACTTC. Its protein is CASSLDRKRRYF.

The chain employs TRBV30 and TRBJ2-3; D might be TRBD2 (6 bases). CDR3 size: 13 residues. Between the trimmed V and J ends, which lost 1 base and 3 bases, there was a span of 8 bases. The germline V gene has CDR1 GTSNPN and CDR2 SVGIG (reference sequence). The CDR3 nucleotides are TGTGCCTGGAGTGCTCTAGCGACAGATACGCAGTATTTT. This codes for CAWSALATDTQYF.

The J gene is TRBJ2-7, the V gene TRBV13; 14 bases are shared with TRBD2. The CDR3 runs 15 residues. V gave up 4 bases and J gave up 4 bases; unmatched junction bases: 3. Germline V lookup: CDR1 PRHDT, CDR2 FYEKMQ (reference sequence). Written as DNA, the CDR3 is TGTGCCAGCAGCTCAAGGACTAGCGGGGGGTACGAGCAGTACTTC. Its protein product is CASSSRTSGGYEQYF.

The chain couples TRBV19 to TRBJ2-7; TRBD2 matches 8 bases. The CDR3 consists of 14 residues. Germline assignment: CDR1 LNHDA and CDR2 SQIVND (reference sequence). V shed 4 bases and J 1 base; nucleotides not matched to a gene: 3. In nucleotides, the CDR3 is TGTGCCAGTAGTACATTAGCGGGATCCTACGAGCAGTACTTC. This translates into CASSTLAGSYEQYF.

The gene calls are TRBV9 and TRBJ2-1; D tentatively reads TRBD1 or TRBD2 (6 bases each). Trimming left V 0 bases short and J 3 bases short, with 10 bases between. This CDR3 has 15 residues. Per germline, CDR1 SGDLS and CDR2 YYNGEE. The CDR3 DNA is TGTGCCAGCAGCGTAGAGGGGGGTTTCTACAATGAGCAGTTCTTC. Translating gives CASSVEGGFYNEQFF.